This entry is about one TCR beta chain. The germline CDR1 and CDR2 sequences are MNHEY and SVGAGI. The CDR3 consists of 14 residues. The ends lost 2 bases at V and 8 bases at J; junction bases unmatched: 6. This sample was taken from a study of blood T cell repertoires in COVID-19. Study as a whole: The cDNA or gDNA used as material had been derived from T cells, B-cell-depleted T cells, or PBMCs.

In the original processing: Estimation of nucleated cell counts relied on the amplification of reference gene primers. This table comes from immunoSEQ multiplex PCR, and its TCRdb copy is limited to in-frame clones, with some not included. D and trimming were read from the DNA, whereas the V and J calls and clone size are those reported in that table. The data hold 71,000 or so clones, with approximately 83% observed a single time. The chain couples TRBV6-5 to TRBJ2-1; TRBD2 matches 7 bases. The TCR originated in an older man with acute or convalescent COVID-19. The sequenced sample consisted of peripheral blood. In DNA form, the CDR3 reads TGTGCCAGCAGTTACACCGGCGGGAGCTATGAGCAGTTCTTC. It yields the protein CASSYTGGSYEQFF.